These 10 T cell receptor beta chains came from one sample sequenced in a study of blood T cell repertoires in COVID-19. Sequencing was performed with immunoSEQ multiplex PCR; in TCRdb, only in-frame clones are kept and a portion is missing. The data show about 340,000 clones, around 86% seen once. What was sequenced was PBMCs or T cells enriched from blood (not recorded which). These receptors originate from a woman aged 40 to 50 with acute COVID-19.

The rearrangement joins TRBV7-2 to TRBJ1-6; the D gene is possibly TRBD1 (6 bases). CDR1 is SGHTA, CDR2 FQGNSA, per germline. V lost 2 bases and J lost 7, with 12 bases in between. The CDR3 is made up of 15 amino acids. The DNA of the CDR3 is TGTGCCAGCAGCTTACGGGGGGCGATGAATTCACCCCTCCACTTT. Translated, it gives CASSLRGAMNSPLHF. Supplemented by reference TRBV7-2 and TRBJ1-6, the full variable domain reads GAGVSQSPSNKVTEKGKDVELRCDPISGHTALYWYRQSLGQGLEFLIYFQGNSAPDKSGLPSDRFSAERTGGSVSTLTIQRTQQEDSAVYLCASSLRGAMNSPLHFGNGTRLTVT.

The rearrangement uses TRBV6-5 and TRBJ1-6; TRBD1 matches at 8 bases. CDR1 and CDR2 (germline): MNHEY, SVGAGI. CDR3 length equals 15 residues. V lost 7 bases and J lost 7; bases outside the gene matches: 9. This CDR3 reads CASKALRTGNSPLHF. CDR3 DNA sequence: TGTGCCAGCAAGGCTCTCCGGACAGGGAATTCACCCCTCCACTTT.

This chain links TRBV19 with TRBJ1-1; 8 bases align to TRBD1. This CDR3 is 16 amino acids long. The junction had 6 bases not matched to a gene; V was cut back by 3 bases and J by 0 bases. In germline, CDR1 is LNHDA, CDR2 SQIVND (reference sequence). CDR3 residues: CASSIGQGRMNTEAFF. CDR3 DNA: TGTGCCAGTAGTATCGGACAGGGACGAATGAACACTGAAGCTTTCTTT.

The CDR3 coding sequence is TGTGCCAGCAGGTCGGACAGGGGGCGTTACGAGCAGTACTTC. Translated: CASRSDRGRYEQYF. The rearrangement links TRBV7-3 to TRBJ2-7; 11 bases align to TRBD1. In germline, CDR1 is SGHTA, CDR2 FQGTGA. The CDR3 has 14 amino acids. J lost 4 bases, V lost 6 bases, and 5 bases had no gene match.

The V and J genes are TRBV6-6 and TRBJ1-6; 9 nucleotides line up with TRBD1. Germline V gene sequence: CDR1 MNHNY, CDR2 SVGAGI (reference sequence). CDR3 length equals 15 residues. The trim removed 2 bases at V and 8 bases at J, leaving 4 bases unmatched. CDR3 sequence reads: CASSYVDRGDSPLHF. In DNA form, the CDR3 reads TGTGCCAGCAGTTACGTGGACAGGGGAGATTCACCCCTCCACTTT.

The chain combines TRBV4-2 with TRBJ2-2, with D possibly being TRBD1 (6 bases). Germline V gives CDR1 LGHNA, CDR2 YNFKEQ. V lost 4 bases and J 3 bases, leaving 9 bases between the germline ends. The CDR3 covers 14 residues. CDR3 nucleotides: TGTGCCAGCAGCCCGCAGGGGCACACCGGGGAGCTGTTTTTT. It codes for CASSPQGHTGELFF.

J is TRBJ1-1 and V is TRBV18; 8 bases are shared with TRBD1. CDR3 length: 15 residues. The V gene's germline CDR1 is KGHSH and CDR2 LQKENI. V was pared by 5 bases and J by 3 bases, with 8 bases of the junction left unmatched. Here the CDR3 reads CASSIIQGADTEAFF. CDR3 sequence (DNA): TGTGCCAGCTCAATTATCCAGGGGGCGGACACTGAAGCTTTCTTT.

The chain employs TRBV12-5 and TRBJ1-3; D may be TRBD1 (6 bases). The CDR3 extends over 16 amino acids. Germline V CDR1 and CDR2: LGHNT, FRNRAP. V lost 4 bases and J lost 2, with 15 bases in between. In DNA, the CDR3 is TGTGCTAGTGGTTCGCACAGGGAACTTACTGGAAACACCATATATTTT. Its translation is CASGSHRELTGNTIYF.

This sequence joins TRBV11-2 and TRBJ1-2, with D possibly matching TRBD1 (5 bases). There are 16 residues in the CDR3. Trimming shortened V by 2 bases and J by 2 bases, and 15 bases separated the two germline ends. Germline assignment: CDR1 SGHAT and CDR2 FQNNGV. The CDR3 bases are TGTGCCAGCAGCTTAAGAGGCGGGGGAGGAAACTATGGCTACACCTTC. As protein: CASSLRGGGGNYGYTF. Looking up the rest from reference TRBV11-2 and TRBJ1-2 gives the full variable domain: EAGVAQSPRYKIIEKRQSVAFWCNPISGHATLYWYQQILGQGPKLLIQFQNNGVVDDSQLPKDRFSAERLKGVDSTLKIQPAKLEDSAVYLCASSLRGGGGNYGYTFGSGTRLTVV.

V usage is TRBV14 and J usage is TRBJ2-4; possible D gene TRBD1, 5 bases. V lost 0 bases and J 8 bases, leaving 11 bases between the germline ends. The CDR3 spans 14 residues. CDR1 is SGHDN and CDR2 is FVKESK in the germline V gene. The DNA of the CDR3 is TGTGCCAGCAGCCAAGAGGACACGTACGACATTCAGTACTTC. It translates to CASSQEDTYDIQYF.